What follows are 11 T cell receptor beta chains derived from one specimen sequenced in a study of technical replicates of blood from a handful of donors. Sequenced by immunoSEQ multiplex PCR; TCRdb stores in-frame clones only, minus some. This repertoire shows 91,000 or so clones, about 95% found once; its top ten account for approximately 0.26%. Sequencing was done on a sample of T cells isolated from PBMCs. These receptors were taken from a human donor in good health.

The gene calls are TRBV6-5 and TRBJ1-2, with a tentative D call TRBD1 (5 bases). The CDR3 is made up of 14 amino acids. Germline CDR1 is MNHEY and CDR2 is SVGAGI. Trimming removed 0 bases from V and 4 bases from J, with 9 bases in between. The CDR3 DNA follows: TGTGCCAGCAGTTACTCCGACAGAGTCTATGGCTACACCTTC. Translation: CASSYSDRVYGYTF.

The chain is built from TRBV5-6 and TRBJ2-7, with TRBD1 matching over 7 bases. This CDR3 region has 13 residues. The ends lost 7 bases at V and 3 bases at J; junction bases unmatched: 7. Germline values: CDR1 SGHDT, CDR2 YYEEEE. CDR3 in amino acids: CASGGQSHYEQYF. In DNA form, the CDR3 reads TGTGCCAGCGGGGGACAGTCTCACTACGAGCAGTACTTC.

The chain employs TRBV19 and TRBJ1-2, with D possibly TRBD1 on 6 matching bases. The CDR3 loop spans 13 amino acids. V dropped 8 bases and J dropped 3 bases, with 13 bases sitting between them. Per the germline V gene, CDR1 is LNHDA and CDR2 is SQIVND (reference sequence). For the CDR3, the DNA is TGTGCCAGTCTAAACAGGGTCGACTATGGCTACACCTTC. Amino acids: CASLNRVDYGYTF.

The rearrangement links TRBV4-1 to TRBJ2-7; D may be TRBD1 (7 bases). CDR1 and CDR2 (germline): MGHRA, YSYEKL. CDR3 length: 15 residues. The V gene lost 0 bases and the J gene lost 4 bases, with 13 bases spanning the gap. The CDR3, as DNA: TGCGCCAGCAGCCAAGATGGAGGGGGCGGTTACGAGCAGTACTTC. It yields the protein CASSQDGGGGYEQYF.

The chain has TRBV5-6 and TRBJ2-7; 11 bases agree with TRBD1. Germline V gives CDR1 SGHDT, CDR2 YYEEEE. CDR3 size: 16 residues. Trimming took 4 bases from V and 4 from J; bases not matched to a gene: 10. The CDR3 spells CASSIRGQGASYEQYF. In DNA form, the CDR3 reads TGTGCCAGCAGCATACGAGGACAGGGGGCTTCTTACGAGCAGTACTTC.

This rearrangement joins TRBV28 to TRBJ2-3; 12 bases line up with TRBD1. CDR1 MDHEN and CDR2 SYDVKM come from the germline V gene. Trimming cost V 6 bases and J 6 bases; bases outside gene matches: 7. The CDR3 consists of 15 residues. The CDR3 here is CASSIGTGGLDTQYF. In DNA form, the CDR3 reads TGTGCCAGCAGCATCGGGACAGGGGGCTTGGATACGCAGTATTTT. Full variable domain (outside the CDR3, taken from reference TRBV28 and TRBJ2-3): DVKVTQSSRYLVKRTGEKVFLECVQDMDHENMFWYRQDPGLGLRLIYFSYDVKMKEKGDIPEGYSVSREKKERFSLILESASTNQTSMYLCASSIGTGGLDTQYFGPGTRLTVL.

There are a few counts of this clone. This chain links TRBV4-1 with TRBJ2-2; TRBD2 aligns across 7 bases. With 4 bases clipped from V and 4 bases from J, the junction kept 6 bases outside the gene matches. Germline V lookup: CDR1 MGHRA, CDR2 YSYEKL. CDR3 size: 15 residues. This chain's CDR3 is CASSRGTTSTGELFF. DNA for the CDR3: TGCGCCAGCAGCCGCGGGACTACCAGCACCGGGGAGCTGTTTTTT.

The V and J genes are TRBV2 and TRBJ2-5; no clear D. The J call is in doubt because the DNA end fits TRBJ2-7 better. The CDR3 is 12 residues long. The germline CDR1 and CDR2 sequences are SNHLY and FYNNEI. This chain's CDR3 is CASSVSNYEQYF. In nucleotides, the CDR3 is TGTGCCAGCAGTGTGAGCAACTACGAGCAGTACTTC.

V gene TRBV19 combines with J gene TRBJ1-5, with D hard to call. Germline V gene sequence: CDR1 LNHDA, CDR2 SQIVND (reference sequence). The CDR3 covers 16 residues. Trimming took off 7 bases at V and 2 bases at J, with 18 bases between the two ends. The CDR3 sequence: CASKSGSLNGNQPQHF. CDR3 coding DNA: TGTGCCAGTAAATCCGGGTCTCTGAATGGCAATCAGCCCCAGCATTTT. The full variable domain, completed using reference TRBV19 and TRBJ1-5, is DGGITQSPKYLFRKEGQNVTLSCEQNLNHDAMYWYRQDPGQGLRLIYYSQIVNDFQKGDIAEGYSVSREKKESFPLTVTSAQKNPTAFYLCASKSGSLNGNQPQHFGDGTRLSIL.

The chain employs TRBV29-1 and TRBJ1-3, with a weak D call TRBD1 (6 bases). The germline gives CDR1 SQVTM, CDR2 ANQGSEA. V dropped 3 bases and J dropped 5 bases, with 17 bases sitting between them. CDR3 length: 15 amino acids. The CDR3 protein is CSVEGGIRGRNTIYF. The CDR3 DNA is TGCAGCGTTGAGGGTGGAATAAGGGGGAGAAACACCATATATTTT. Together with reference TRBV29-1 and TRBJ1-3, the CDR3 gives the full variable domain: SAVISQKPSRDICQRGTSLTIQCQVDSQVTMMFWYRQQPGQSLTLIATANQGSEATYESGFVIDKFPISRPNLTFSTLTVSNMSPEDSSIYLCSVEGGIRGRNTIYFGEGSWLTVV.

V usage is TRBV7-2 and J usage is TRBJ1-2; 9 nucleotides align to TRBD1. CDR3 length equals 16 residues. In germline, CDR1 is SGHTA, CDR2 FQGNSA. J gave up 5 bases and V 10 bases, and 17 bases lay outside the gene matches. The CDR3 DNA follows: TGTGCCAACGAGCCTATACAGGGGGCGGGGAGTTATGGCTACACCTTC. This codes for CANEPIQGAGSYGYTF.